Following are 14 T cell receptor beta chains from one sample sequenced in a study of shared clonotypes between healthy human individuals. Data came from immunoSEQ multiplex PCR; TCRdb stores just in-frame clones and leaves some out. The top ten clones hold approximately 12% of a sample with hundreds of thousands of clones, over 60% of them seen once. Sequencing used PBMCs. The source of these receptors is a woman aged 40 to 50 in good health. Some clones in this sample may be carry-over from other donors' samples.

This clone was seen once. The rearrangement joins TRBV7-6 to TRBJ2-7; D is unclear. V lost 0 bases and J 2 bases, leaving 11 bases between the germline ends. The CDR3 contains 15 residues. Germline CDR1 reads SGHVS; CDR2 reads FNYEAQ. The CDR3 nucleotides read TGTGCCAGCAGCTTAGCGCACGGCCCGACCTACGAGCAGTACTTC. Translated, it gives CASSLAHGPTYEQYF.

The gene calls are TRBV7-9 and TRBJ2-7; the match to TRBD2 covers 8 bases. The CDR3 runs to 12 residues. The V gene's germline CDR1 is SEHNR and CDR2 FQNEAQ (reference sequence). J lost 4 bases, V lost 5 bases, and 1 base had no gene match. The CDR3 DNA reads TGTGCCAGCAGCGCTAGCGGGTACGAGCAGTACTTC. As protein: CASSASGYEQYF. Variable domain in full (rest from reference TRBV7-9 and TRBJ2-7): DTGVSQNPRHKITKRGQNVTFRCDPISEHNRLYWYRQTLGQGPEFLTYFQNEAQLEKSRLLSDRFSAERPKGSFSTLEIQRTEQGDSAMYLCASSASGYEQYFGPGTRLTVT.

This clone was recorded once. The J gene is TRBJ2-7, the V gene TRBV10-2; 9 bases fit TRBD2. CDR3 size: 16 residues. From germline, CDR1 is WSHSY and CDR2 SAAADI. With 2 bases clipped from V and 5 bases from J, the junction kept 10 bases outside the gene matches. Written as DNA, the CDR3 is TGCGCCAGCAGTGAGAACCTGCGGGAGGGCCGGCACGAGCAGTACTTC. It codes for CASSENLREGRHEQYF.

This clone was recorded a few times. The CDR3 is CASSLDSSRIAYEQYF. As DNA, the CDR3 is TGTGCCAGCAGCTTAGATAGTAGCAGGATCGCCTACGAGCAGTACTTC. The chain uses TRBV11-2 and TRBJ2-7; D is ambiguous. This CDR3 has 16 amino acids. The V gene's germline CDR1 is SGHAT and CDR2 FQNNGV. Trimming left V 0 bases short and J 2 bases short, with 14 bases between.

In regard to this clone: Possible read error: a much larger clone is one base away. At the DNA level, this CDR3 is encoded by other sequences in the same sample as well. V is TRBV18 and J is TRBJ2-1; 9 nucleotides match TRBD2. CDR3 length equals 19 residues. Germline CDR1 KGHSH, CDR2 LQKENI. CDR3 bases: TGTGCCAGTTCACCACCGGTGACTAGCGGATTGGGGCCATACAATGAGCAGTTCTTC. Protein product: CASSPPVTSGLGPYNEQFF.

V is TRBV6-1 and J is TRBJ2-2, with D possibly being TRBD1 (5 bases). Germline loops: CDR1 MNHNS, CDR2 SASEGT. The CDR3 extends over 14 amino acids. The germline V and J ends were trimmed by 5 bases and 3 bases, with 10 bases remaining between them. This CDR3 is CASSPQAYTGELFF. The CDR3 region has the DNA TGTGCCAGCAGTCCACAGGCGTACACCGGGGAGCTGTTTTTT.

The V gene is TRBV30, the J gene TRBJ2-1; 10 bases are a match to TRBD1. CDR1 and CDR2 (germline): GTSNPN, SVGIG (reference sequence). The CDR3 extends over 16 amino acids. Trimming cost V 3 bases and J 9 bases; bases outside gene matches: 14. CDR3 nucleotides: TGTGCCTGGAGCCCTGGGACAGGGGATTTCGGCGGTGAGCAGTTCTTC. It specifies CAWSPGTGDFGGEQFF.

The chain carries TRBV27 and TRBJ2-5, with 10 bases fitting TRBD1. V lost 4 bases, J lost 5 bases, and 13 bases stayed unmatched. Germline-derived CDR1 and CDR2 are MNHEY and SMNVEV (reference sequence). CDR3 length: 17 amino acids. The CDR3 loop is CASSSKHTGTGAETQYF. DNA for the CDR3: TGTGCCAGCAGTTCCAAACATACCGGGACAGGGGCTGAGACCCAGTACTTC.

A few counts support this clone. A much larger clone is a single base away; this may be a read error. The conserved final phenylalanine or tryptophan is absent from the CDR3, which likely points to a read error. CDR3 sequence (DNA): TGTGCCAGCAGTGAGGAGGGATTCGCTGAAGCTTTCCTT. It encodes CASSEEGFAEAFL. The chain recombines TRBV6-1 with TRBJ1-1; D is undetermined. Germline-derived CDR1 and CDR2 are MNHNS and SASEGT. The CDR3 is made up of 13 amino acids. Trimming took 3 bases from V and 6 from J, leaving 11 bases between them.

This chain connects TRBV18 to TRBJ1-2; D call uncertain. V dropped 3 bases and J dropped 5 bases, with 13 bases sitting between them. The CDR3 loop spans 14 amino acids. The V gene's germline CDR1 is KGHSH and CDR2 LQKENI. CDR3 sequence (DNA): TGTGCCAGCTCACCTTCAGCGGAGAGGTATGGCTACACCTTC. Its translation: CASSPSAERYGYTF.

CDR3 sequence reads: CAISAVGPQETQYF. The CDR3 region has the DNA TGTGCCATCAGTGCAGTAGGACCTCAAGAGACCCAGTACTTC. The rearrangement joins TRBV10-3 to TRBJ2-5; D call uncertain. The CDR3 has 14 amino acids. Germline-derived CDR1 and CDR2 are ENHRY and SYGVKD. V was shortened by 4 bases and J by 2 bases, with 11 bases between the two germline ends.

CDR3 region: CASSPQSSTYNEQFF. The DNA of the CDR3 is TGTGCCAGTAGTCCCCAGAGCAGTACCTACAATGAGCAGTTCTTC. The chain couples TRBV19 to TRBJ2-1; D unclear. The V end lost 5 bases, the J end lost 2 bases, and 13 bases lay between the germline ends. CDR3 length: 15 residues. The V gene's germline CDR1 is LNHDA and CDR2 SQIVND (reference sequence).

To note about this clone: An end of the junction does not agree with germline; a read error may underlie this. This chain joins TRBV27 and TRBJ2-1; D may be TRBD1 or TRBD2 (5 bases each). CDR1 and CDR2 (germline): MNHEY, SMNVEV (reference sequence). The CDR3 contains 13 residues. CDR3 loop: CACSWDGGNEQFF. The CDR3 nucleotides read TGTGCCTGCAGTTGGGACGGTGGCAATGAGCAGTTCTTC.

The chain employs TRBV7-9 and TRBJ2-3; D unclear. The CDR3 runs to 12 residues. The V end was cut by 4 bases, the J end by 3 bases, with 5 bases between. Germline-derived CDR1 and CDR2 are SEHNR and FQNEAQ (reference sequence). The CDR3 loop is CASSYETDTQYF. As DNA, the CDR3 is TGTGCCAGCAGCTACGAGACAGATACGCAGTATTTT.